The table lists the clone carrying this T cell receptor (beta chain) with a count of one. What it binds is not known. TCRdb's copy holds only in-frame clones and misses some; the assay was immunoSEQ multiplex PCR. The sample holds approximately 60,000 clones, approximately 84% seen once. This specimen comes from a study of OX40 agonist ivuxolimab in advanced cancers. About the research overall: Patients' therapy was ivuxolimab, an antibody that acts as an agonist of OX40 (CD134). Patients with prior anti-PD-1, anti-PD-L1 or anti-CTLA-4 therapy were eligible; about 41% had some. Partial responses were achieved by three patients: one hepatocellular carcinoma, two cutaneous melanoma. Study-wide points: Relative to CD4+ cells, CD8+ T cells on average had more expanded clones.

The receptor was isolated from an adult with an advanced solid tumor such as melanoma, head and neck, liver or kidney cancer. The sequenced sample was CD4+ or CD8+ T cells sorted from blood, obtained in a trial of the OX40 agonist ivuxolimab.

The CDR3 DNA follows: TGTGCCAGCGGCGGGGCCGGGGGTGAGCAGTTCTTC. Encoded protein: CASGGAGGEQFF. The chain couples TRBV7-2 to TRBJ2-1, with D perhaps TRBD2 (6 bases). Trimming removed 8 bases at V and 9 bases at J, with 14 bases between. This CDR3 region has 12 residues. Looked up from germline, CDR1 is SGHTA and CDR2 is FQGNSA.